What follows describes a single TCR beta chain. This clone came up a few times. No antigen is known for it. Nothing much larger sits one base from this clone, and base qualities are not available. The data were taken from a study of blood T cell repertoires in COVID-19 (dated by TCRdb to the early 2020s). With respect to the entire study: Collaborator samples came from the United States, Italy and Spain and covered acute and convalescent phases of COVID-19. The material from the prospective study consisted of cDNA or gDNA derived from T cells, B-cell-depleted T cells, or PBMCs. Deeply sampled blood TCRbeta repertoires from subjects exposed to, actively infected with, or recovered from COVID-19 were included in the dataset. The repertoires were released in a freely available public database intended as a resource for research on the immune response to SARS-CoV-2. Samples were obtained from the ongoing ImmuneRACE study (first 160 participants) and from over a thousand subjects provided by 6 global collaborators. A de-identified subject ID, COVID-19 status, age in years and sex were almost always included in the sample metadata. Where HLA class I and class II types were available, the types were taken from metadata supplied by the sample provider, not from assay-based typing. Findings and caveats that apply to the study as a whole: How much clinical and demographic metadata was included differed by source and by participant, and the metadata was provided uncurated.

The immunoSEQ Assay, a bias-controlled multiplex PCR, was used to amplify TCRbeta CDR3 regions from genomic DNA. From the authors' description of their analysis: Within the assay, amplification of reference gene primers was used to estimate how many nucleated cells each sample contained. To quantify the absolute abundance of each unique TCRbeta CDR3 rearrangement, sequence reads were collapsed and filtered. For each sample, productive Simpson clonality was calculated as the square root of Simpson's diversity index across productive rearrangements. Entries here come from immuneACCESS through TCRdb and include only in-frame sequences with V and J called. Some clones fail to appear in such tables; in the studies checked, an unresolved V gene covers under half of the shortfall, and the cause of the remainder is unknown. The V and J calls and clone size are taken from that table; D and trimming were inferred from the DNA. Counted in this sample were approximately 69,000 clones; about 90% of them appeared once. 12% of the sample is taken by the ten largest.

Whole blood was collected in K2EDTA tubes by collaborating institutions according to the institutions' own protocols. For TCRbeta analysis, collaborators shipped samples in one of three forms: frozen whole blood, isolated PBMCs, or DNA extracted from either of those sample types. The CDR3 sequence holds 15 residues, the cysteine and phenylalanine included. The sequence is cut down to CDR3 DNA, 45 bases in frame from base 1. In the germline V gene, CDR1 corresponds to SGHRS and CDR2 to YFSETQ. The V end loses 1 base and the J end loses 8 bases, and a stretch of 15 bases separates them. Recombination joined TRBV5-1 with TRBJ2-2; no D segment can be confidently identified. Sequencing input: peripheral blood. The receptor was isolated from a human donor in a cohort sampled during active COVID-19. The bases are TGCGCCAGCAGCTTGCTGTCTCCGCCAGCGGGGGAGCTGTTTTTT. Its protein reads: CASSLLSPPAGELFF.